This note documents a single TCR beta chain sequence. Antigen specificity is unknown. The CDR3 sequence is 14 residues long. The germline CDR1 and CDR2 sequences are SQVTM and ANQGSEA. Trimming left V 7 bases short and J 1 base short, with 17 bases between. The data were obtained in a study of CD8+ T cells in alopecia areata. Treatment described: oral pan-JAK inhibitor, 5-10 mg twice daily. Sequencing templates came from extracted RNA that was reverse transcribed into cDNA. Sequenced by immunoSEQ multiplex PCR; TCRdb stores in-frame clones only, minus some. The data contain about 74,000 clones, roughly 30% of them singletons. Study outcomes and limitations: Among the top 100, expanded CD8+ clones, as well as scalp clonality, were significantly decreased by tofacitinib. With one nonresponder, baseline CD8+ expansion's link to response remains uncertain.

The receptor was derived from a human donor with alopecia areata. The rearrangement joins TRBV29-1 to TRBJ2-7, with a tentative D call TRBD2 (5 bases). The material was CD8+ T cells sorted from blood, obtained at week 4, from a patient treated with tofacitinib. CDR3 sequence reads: CSAKPRGQSYEQYF. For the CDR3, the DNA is TGCAGCGCCAAACCCCGAGGGCAGTCCTACGAGCAGTACTTC.